This T cell receptor beta chain was sequenced during a study of T cells in localized non-small cell lung cancer. Between the trimmed V and J ends, which lost 0 bases and 5 bases, there was a span of 13 bases. The CDR3 runs 14 residues. Germline V CDR1 and CDR2: SQVTM, ANQGSEA. The study's findings and limits: Elevated circulating T cell density in blood was associated with longer overall survival. In adjacent lung, a median around 55 of the top 100 tumor clones were found.

Measured with immunoSEQ multiplex PCR; TCRdb has only the in-frame clones, and not every one. Of 50,000 to 75,000 clones in the sample, about 90% are singletons; the top ten hold around 20%. Comment on this clone: Its antigen is still unknown.

The input for sequencing was peripheral blood, taken before any cancer treatment. This chain uses TRBV29-1 with TRBJ1-1; D gene ambiguous. The TCR sequence derives from a man aged 35-75 years with stage I squamous cell lung carcinoma. The DNA for the CDR3 is TGCAGCGTTGAAGAAGGTCCCAGAGAAACTGAAGCTTTCTTT. Translating gives CSVEEGPRETEAFF.